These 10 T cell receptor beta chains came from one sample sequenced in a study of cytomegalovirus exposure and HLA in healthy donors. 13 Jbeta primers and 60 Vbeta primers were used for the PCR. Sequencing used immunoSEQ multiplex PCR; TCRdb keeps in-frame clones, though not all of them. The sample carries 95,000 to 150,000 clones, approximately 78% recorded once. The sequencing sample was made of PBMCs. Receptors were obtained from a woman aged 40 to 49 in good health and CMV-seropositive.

The CDR3 sequence: CASSASGGDTQYF. CDR3 DNA sequence: TGTGCCAGCAGCGCCTCCGGGGGGGATACGCAGTATTTT. This chain uses TRBV2 with TRBJ2-3; 7 bases agree with TRBD2. The CDR3 runs 13 residues. V was pared by 6 bases and J by 6 bases, with 6 bases of the junction left unmatched. The germline V gene encodes CDR1 SNHLY and CDR2 FYNNEI.

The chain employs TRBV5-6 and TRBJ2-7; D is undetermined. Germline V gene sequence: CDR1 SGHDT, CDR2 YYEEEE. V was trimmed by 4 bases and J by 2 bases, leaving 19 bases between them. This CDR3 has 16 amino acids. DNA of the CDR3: TGTGCCAGCAGCCCTTCGAGAAGAAGTCTAACCTACGAGCAGTACTTC. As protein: CASSPSRRSLTYEQYF.

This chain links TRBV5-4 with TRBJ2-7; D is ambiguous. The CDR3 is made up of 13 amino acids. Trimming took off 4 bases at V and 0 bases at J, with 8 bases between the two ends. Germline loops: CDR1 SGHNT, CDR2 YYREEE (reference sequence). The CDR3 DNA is TGTGCCAGCAGCCTTACAAACTCCTACGAGCAGTACTTC. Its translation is CASSLTNSYEQYF.

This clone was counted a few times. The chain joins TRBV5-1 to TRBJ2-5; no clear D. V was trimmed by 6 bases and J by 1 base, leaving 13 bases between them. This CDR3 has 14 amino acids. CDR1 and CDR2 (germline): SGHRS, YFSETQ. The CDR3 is CASTVGNTQETQYF. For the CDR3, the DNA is TGCGCCAGCACTGTGGGCAACACCCAAGAGACCCAGTACTTC.

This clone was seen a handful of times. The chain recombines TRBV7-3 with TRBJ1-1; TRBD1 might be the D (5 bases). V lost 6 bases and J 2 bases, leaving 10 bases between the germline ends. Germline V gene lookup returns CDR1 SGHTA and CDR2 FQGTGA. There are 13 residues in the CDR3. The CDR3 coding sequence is TGTGCCAGCAGTCAGGACACCAACACTGAAGCTTTCTTT. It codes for CASSQDTNTEAFF.

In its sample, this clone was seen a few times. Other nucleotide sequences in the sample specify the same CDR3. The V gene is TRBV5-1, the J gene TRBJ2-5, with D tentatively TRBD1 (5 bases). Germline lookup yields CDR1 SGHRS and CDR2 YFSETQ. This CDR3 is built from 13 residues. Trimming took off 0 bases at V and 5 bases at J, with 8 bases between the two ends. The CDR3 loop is CASSLAGSETQYF. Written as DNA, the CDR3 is TGCGCCAGCAGCTTGGCAGGGTCCGAGACCCAGTACTTC.

The DNA for the CDR3 is TGTGCCAGCTCTTGGGACAGGGGAAACACCATATATTTT. Its protein is CASSWDRGNTIYF. J is TRBJ1-3 and V is TRBV18, with 8 bases identical to TRBD1. J lost 4 bases, V lost 6 bases, and 2 bases had no gene match. The CDR3 loop spans 13 amino acids. The germline gives CDR1 KGHSH, CDR2 LQKENI.

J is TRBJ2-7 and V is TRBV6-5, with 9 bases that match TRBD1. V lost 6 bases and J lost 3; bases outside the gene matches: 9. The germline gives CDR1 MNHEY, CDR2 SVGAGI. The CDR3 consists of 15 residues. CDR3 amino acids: CASRLFGTGFYEQYF. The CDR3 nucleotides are TGTGCCAGCAGGCTCTTCGGGACAGGGTTCTACGAGCAGTACTTC.

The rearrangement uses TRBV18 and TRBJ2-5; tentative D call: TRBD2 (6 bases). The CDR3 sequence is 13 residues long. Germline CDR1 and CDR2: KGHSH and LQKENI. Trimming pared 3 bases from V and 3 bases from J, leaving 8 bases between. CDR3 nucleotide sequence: TGTGCCAGCTCACCGTCTAGCGAAGAGACCCAGTACTTC. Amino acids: CASSPSSEETQYF. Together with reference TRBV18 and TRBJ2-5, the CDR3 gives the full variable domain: NAGVMQNPRHLVRRRGQEARLRCSPMKGHSHVYWYRQLPEEGLKFMVYLQKENIIDESGMPKERFSAEFPKEGPSILRIQQVVRGDSAAYFCASSPSSEETQYFGPGTRLLVL.

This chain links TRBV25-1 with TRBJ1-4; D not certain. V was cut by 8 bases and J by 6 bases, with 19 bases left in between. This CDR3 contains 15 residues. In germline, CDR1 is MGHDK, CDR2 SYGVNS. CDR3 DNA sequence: TGTGCCAGCCAACGGACCGGGATTGTCCATGAAAAACTGTTTTTT. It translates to CASQRTGIVHEKLFF.